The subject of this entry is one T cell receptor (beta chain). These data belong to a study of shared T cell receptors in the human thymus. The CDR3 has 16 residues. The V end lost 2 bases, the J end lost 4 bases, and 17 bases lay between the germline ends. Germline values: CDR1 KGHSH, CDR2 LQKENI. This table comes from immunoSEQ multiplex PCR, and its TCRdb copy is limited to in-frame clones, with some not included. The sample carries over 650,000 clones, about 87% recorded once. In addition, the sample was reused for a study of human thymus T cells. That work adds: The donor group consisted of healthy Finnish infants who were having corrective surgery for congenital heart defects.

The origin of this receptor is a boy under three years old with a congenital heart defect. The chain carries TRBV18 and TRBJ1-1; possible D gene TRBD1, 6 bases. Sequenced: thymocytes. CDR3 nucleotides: TGTGCCAGCTCACCAGCGAGGACGGGGGGCGGCACTGAAGCTTTCTTT. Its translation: CASSPARTGGGTEAFF.